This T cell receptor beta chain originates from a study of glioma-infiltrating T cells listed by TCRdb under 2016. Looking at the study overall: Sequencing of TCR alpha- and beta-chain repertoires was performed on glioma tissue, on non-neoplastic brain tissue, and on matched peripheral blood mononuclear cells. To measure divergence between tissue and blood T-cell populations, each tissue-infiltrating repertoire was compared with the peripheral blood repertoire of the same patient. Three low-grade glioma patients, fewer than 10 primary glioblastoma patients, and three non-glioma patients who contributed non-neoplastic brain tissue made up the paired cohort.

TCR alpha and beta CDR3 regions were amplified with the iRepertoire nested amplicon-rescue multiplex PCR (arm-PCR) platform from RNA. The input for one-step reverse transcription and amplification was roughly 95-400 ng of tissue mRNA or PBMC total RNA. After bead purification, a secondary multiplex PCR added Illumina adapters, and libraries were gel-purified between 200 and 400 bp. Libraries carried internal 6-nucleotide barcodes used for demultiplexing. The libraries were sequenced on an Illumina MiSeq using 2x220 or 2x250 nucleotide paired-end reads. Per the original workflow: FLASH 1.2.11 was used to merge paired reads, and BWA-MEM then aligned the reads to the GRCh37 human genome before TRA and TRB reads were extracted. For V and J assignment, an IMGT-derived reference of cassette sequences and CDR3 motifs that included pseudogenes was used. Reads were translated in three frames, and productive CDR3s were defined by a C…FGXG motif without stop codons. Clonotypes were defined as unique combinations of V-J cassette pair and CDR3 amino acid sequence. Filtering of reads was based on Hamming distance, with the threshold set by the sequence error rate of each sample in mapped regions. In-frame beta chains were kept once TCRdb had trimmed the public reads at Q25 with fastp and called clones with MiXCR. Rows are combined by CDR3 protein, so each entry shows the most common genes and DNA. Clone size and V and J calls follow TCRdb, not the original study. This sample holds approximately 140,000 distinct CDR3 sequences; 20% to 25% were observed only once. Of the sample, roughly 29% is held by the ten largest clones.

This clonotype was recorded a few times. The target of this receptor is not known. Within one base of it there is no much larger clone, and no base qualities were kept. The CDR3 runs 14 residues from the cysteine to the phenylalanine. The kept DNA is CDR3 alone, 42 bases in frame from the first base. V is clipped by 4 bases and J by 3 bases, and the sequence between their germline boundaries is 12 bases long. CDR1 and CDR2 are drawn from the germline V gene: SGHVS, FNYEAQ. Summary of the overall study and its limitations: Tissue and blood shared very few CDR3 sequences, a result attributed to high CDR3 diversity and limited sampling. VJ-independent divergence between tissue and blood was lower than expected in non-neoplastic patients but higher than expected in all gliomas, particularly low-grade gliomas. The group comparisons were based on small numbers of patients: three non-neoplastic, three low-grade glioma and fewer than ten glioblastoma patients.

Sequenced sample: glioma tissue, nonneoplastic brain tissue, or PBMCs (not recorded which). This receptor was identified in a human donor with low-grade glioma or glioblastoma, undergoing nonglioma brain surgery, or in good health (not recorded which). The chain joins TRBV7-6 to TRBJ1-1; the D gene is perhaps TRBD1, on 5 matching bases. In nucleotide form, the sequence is TGTGCCAGCAGCTCTTCGGGGGGGGACACTGAAGCTTTCTTT. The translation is CASSSSGGDTEAFF. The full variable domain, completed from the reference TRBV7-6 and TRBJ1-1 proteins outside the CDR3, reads GAGVSQSPRYKVTKRGQDVALRCDPISGHVSLYWYRQALGQGPEFLTYFNYEAQQDKSGLPNDRFSAERPEGSISTLTIQRTEQRDSAMYRCASSSSGGDTEAFFGQGTRLTVV.